The entry that follows covers one TCR beta chain sequence. Its antigen remains unidentified. TCRdb's table, derived via immunoSEQ multiplex PCR, lists solely in-frame clones and lacks some. The repertoire holds approximately 100,000 clones, with roughly 82% as singletons. The sample originates from a study of graft-versus-host responses after intestinal transplantation. Regarding the study as a whole: Ileal or blood samples showed some GvH clones first, and such clones were also found in recipient marrow.

The CDR3 has 16 residues. The germline V and J ends were trimmed by 4 bases and 4 bases, with 22 bases remaining between them. Germline V gene sequence: CDR1 SQVTM, CDR2 ANQGSEA. Here the sequenced sample was PBMCs, taken 255 days after intestinal transplant. This chain uses TRBV29-1 with TRBJ1-2, with D possibly being TRBD1 (6 bases). This receptor was obtained from a human patient who received an intestinal transplant, so some T cells may come from the graft donor. The CDR3 coding sequence is TGCAGCGTTGCCCCTGGGACACCGGAAGAGGGCTATGGCTACACCTTC. Translated: CSVAPGTPEEGYGYTF. Full variable domain (outside the CDR3, taken from reference TRBV29-1 and TRBJ1-2): SAVISQKPSRDICQRGTSLTIQCQVDSQVTMMFWYRQQPGQSLTLIATANQGSEATYESGFVIDKFPISRPNLTFSTLTVSNMSPEDSSIYLCSVAPGTPEEGYGYTFGSGTRLTVV.